This entry lists 18 T cell receptor beta chains sequenced from one sample in a study of T cells and copy number aberrations in small-cell lung cancer. The assay was immunoSEQ multiplex PCR, and TCRdb's table has in-frame clones only and misses some. The data contain 9,400 or so clones, around 79% of them singletons. Sequencing was done on a sample of normal tissue next to the tumor. These receptors all come from a man between 60 and 75 years old with small cell lung cancer.

This clone was seen a few times. The chain employs TRBV19 and TRBJ1-1; 11 nucleotides match TRBD1. Per the germline V gene, CDR1 is LNHDA and CDR2 is SQIVND (reference sequence). V dropped 3 bases and J dropped 4; count of bases not matched to a gene: 1. This CDR3 is built from 14 residues. The CDR3 protein is CASSIGTGGTEAFF. The CDR3 nucleotides are TGTGCCAGTAGTATTGGGACAGGGGGCACTGAAGCTTTCTTT. The full variable domain, rest sourced from reference TRBV19 and TRBJ1-1, is DGGITQSPKYLFRKEGQNVTLSCEQNLNHDAMYWYRQDPGQGLRLIYYSQIVNDFQKGDIAEGYSVSREKKESFPLTVTSAQKNPTAFYLCASSIGTGGTEAFFGQGTRLTVV.

This rearrangement joins TRBV5-1 to TRBJ1-4; unclear D gene. CDR1 is SGHRS, CDR2 YFSETQ, per germline. This CDR3 spans 15 amino acids. V lost 4 bases to trimming and J lost 0 bases, with 10 bases between them. DNA of the CDR3: TGCGCCAGCAGCCCCTATGGAACAACTAATGAAAAACTGTTTTTT. Residues: CASSPYGTTNEKLFF.

In the case of this clone: A much bigger clone sits one base away, suggesting this may be a read error. This same CDR3 is encoded by further DNA sequences in the sample. The rearrangement joins TRBV7-6 to TRBJ2-7; 7 bases are a match to TRBD2. Per the germline V gene, CDR1 is SGHVS and CDR2 is FNYEAQ. J was trimmed by 5 bases and V by 1 base; bases with no gene match: 17. The length of the CDR3 is 18 residues. CDR3 DNA: TGTGCCAGCAGCTTAGGGTCTAAAAGGGAGGGCCTTTTGGACGAGCAGTACTTC. This gives the protein CASSLGSKREGLLDEQYF.

The J gene is TRBJ2-7, the V gene TRBV10-3; D assignment may be TRBD1 or TRBD2 (5 bases each). Trimming stripped 8 bases from V and 0 bases from J, with 5 bases between. CDR1 is ENHRY, CDR2 SYGVKD, per germline. This CDR3 comprises 11 residues. In DNA form, the CDR3 reads TGTGCCATCGGGGGCTCCTACGAGCAGTACTTC. Translated: CAIGGSYEQYF.

CDR3 coding DNA: TGTGCCAGCAGTCCGATGACTAGCGGGGTTCAAGAGCAGTACTTC. This codes for CASSPMTSGVQEQYF. V is TRBV28 and J is TRBJ2-7, with 11 bases lining up with TRBD2. CDR3 size: 15 residues. Trimming cost V 5 bases and J 7 bases; bases outside gene matches: 10. Germline V lookup: CDR1 MDHEN, CDR2 SYDVKM.

This clone was seen once. The V and J genes are TRBV6-1 and TRBJ2-6; perhaps TRBD2 as D (5 bases). The germline V and J ends were trimmed by 1 base and 1 base, with 8 bases remaining between them. The CDR3 runs 16 residues. Looked up from germline, CDR1 is MNHNS and CDR2 is SASEGT. The CDR3 nucleotides are TGTGCCAGCAGTGAAGGCGGAGGATCTGGGGCCAACGTCCTGACTTTC. Residues: CASSEGGGSGANVLTF.

The gene calls are TRBV2 and TRBJ2-4; 12 bases fit TRBD1. Germline trimming cut 3 bases from V and 2 bases from J; bases unmatched to any gene: 2. Germline V CDR1 and CDR2: SNHLY, FYNNEI. The CDR3 is 16 residues long. For the CDR3, the DNA is TGTGCCAGCAGTGACGGGACAGGGGGCCCCAAAAACATTCAGTACTTC. Amino acids: CASSDGTGGPKNIQYF.

The chain is built from TRBV2 and TRBJ2-7, with a tentative D call TRBD2 (5 bases). The V end was cut by 3 bases, the J end by 5 bases, with 14 bases between. Per germline, CDR1 SNHLY and CDR2 FYNNEI. The CDR3 is made up of 14 amino acids. CDR3 nucleotides: TGTGCCAGCAGTGAGTGGAGCGGCAGAGACGAGCAGTACTTC. Amino acids: CASSEWSGRDEQYF.

The chain uses TRBV28 and TRBJ2-4; D is unclear. Germline CDR1 MDHEN, CDR2 SYDVKM. V gave up 5 bases and J gave up 3 bases, with 14 bases separating them. This CDR3 is 15 amino acids long. The CDR3 DNA sequence: TGTGCCAGCAGTCTTTTGAAGGTGGACAAAAACATTCAGTACTTC. It specifies CASSLLKVDKNIQYF.

As for this clone: A much larger clonotype is one base distant, so this may be a read error. The chain combines TRBV5-1 with TRBJ2-3; D might be TRBD2 (5 bases). Looked up from germline, CDR1 is SGHRS and CDR2 is YFSETQ. The CDR3 loop spans 11 amino acids. The CDR3 region is CASSERDMQYF. CDR3 nucleotides: TGCGCCAGCAGCGAGAGGGATATGCAGTATTTT.

This clone was recorded once. CDR3 region: CASSATWTGGGNQPQHF. CDR3 nucleotide sequence: TGTGCCAGCAGTGCGACCTGGACAGGGGGCGGCAATCAGCCCCAGCATTTT. This chain connects TRBV6-1 to TRBJ1-5; 11 bases map to TRBD1. This CDR3 contains 17 residues. The germline CDR1 and CDR2 sequences are MNHNS and SASEGT. V was pared by 4 bases and J by 2 bases, with 7 bases of the junction left unmatched.

This clone came up a few times. The rearrangement links TRBV7-3 to TRBJ2-1, with 12 bases identical to TRBD2. The CDR3 consists of 16 residues. CDR1 and CDR2 from the germline V gene are SGHTA and FQGTGA. V lost 5 bases and J lost 4; bases outside the gene matches: 6. The CDR3 region is CASSILAGGRYNEQFF. CDR3 coding DNA: TGTGCCAGCAGCATCCTAGCGGGAGGGAGATACAATGAGCAGTTCTTC.

CDR3 DNA: TGCGCCAGCAGCTTGGCTTTAGGAGGGCTAACTATAGAGACCCAGTACTTC. It codes for CASSLALGGLTIETQYF. The V gene is TRBV5-1, the J gene TRBJ2-5; TRBD2 might be the D (6 bases). V lost 0 bases to trimming and J lost 4 bases, with 19 bases between them. The CDR3 is 17 amino acids. CDR1 is SGHRS and CDR2 is YFSETQ in the germline V gene.

The CDR3, as DNA: TGTGCCAGCAGCCATAGCGGCGGGAACCAAGAGACCCAGTACTTC. Translating gives CASSHSGGNQETQYF. V is TRBV4-2 and J is TRBJ2-5; possible D gene TRBD2, 6 bases. The CDR3 is 15 amino acids. Per the germline V gene, CDR1 is LGHNA and CDR2 is YNFKEQ. Trimming removed 3 bases at V and 0 bases at J, with 11 bases between.

The chain combines TRBV6-1 with TRBJ2-7; D possibly corresponds to TRBD2 (5 bases). Germline V gene sequence: CDR1 MNHNS, CDR2 SASEGT. This CDR3 has 14 amino acids. V lost 3 bases and J 0 bases, leaving 9 bases between the germline ends. The CDR3 coding sequence is TGTGCCAGCAGTGAGAGAGGGCCCTCCTACGAGCAGTACTTC. Translating gives CASSERGPSYEQYF.

This clone was counted a few times. The V call is TRBV11-1, the J call TRBJ2-3; D remains ambiguous. The V end lost 3 bases, the J end lost 2 bases, and 9 bases lay between the germline ends. The CDR3 runs to 14 residues. Germline lookup yields CDR1 SGHAT and CDR2 FQDESV (reference sequence). The CDR3 sequence: CASSLGSVTDTQYF. CDR3 sequence (DNA): TGTGCCAGCAGCTTGGGGTCAGTCACAGATACGCAGTATTTT.

The rearrangement links TRBV6-1 to TRBJ2-1; 7 bases align to TRBD1. The CDR3 spans 15 residues. CDR1 is MNHNS, CDR2 SASEGT, per germline. Trimming at V came to 0 bases and at J to 5 bases, leaving 4 bases not matched to a gene. The CDR3 sequence is CASSEANRGNNEQFF. The CDR3 nucleotides read TGTGCCAGCAGTGAAGCGAACAGGGGCAACAATGAGCAGTTCTTC.

V usage is TRBV4-1 and J usage is TRBJ2-1; 9 bases map to TRBD1. Germline V gene data show CDR1 as MGHRA and CDR2 as YSYEKL. CDR3 length: 20 residues. Trimming at V came to 4 bases and at J to 0 bases, leaving 16 bases not matched to a gene. The CDR3 DNA reads as TGCGCCAGCAGCCCTAAAGCGGGACAGGGTTCGAGGGGCTCCTACAATGAGCAGTTCTTC. It yields the protein CASSPKAGQGSRGSYNEQFF.